This T cell receptor (beta chain) was found in a study of OX40 agonist ivuxolimab in advanced cancers. Study in general: In three patients, partial responses were observed, one with hepatocellular carcinoma and two with cutaneous melanoma.

Overall study findings and caveats: Also present in some nonresponders was a low level of normalized T-cell clonal expansion.

Notes on this clone: No antigen is known for it.

Sequencing was performed with immunoSEQ multiplex PCR; in TCRdb, only in-frame clones are kept and a portion is missing. The table has tens of thousands of clones, about 90% seen once; the top ten hold 15% to 20%. The V end was cut by 2 bases, the J end by 0 bases, with 8 bases between. Germline lookup yields CDR1 GTSNPN and CDR2 SVGIG (reference sequence). This CDR3 has 14 amino acids. This specimen consisted of CD4+ or CD8+ T cells sorted from blood, obtained in a trial of the OX40 agonist ivuxolimab. This receptor was obtained from an adult with an advanced solid tumor such as melanoma, head and neck, liver or kidney cancer. V usage is TRBV30 and J usage is TRBJ2-1; tentatively, D is TRBD2 (5 bases). CDR3 coding DNA: TGTGCCTGGAGTCCCCGGGACTCCTACAATGAGCAGTTCTTC. It encodes CAWSPRDSYNEQFF. The full variable domain, completed using reference TRBV30 and TRBJ2-1, is SQTIHQWPATLVQPVGSPLSLECTVEGTSNPNLYWYRQAAGRGLQLLFYSVGIGQISSEVPQNLSASRPQDRQFILSSKKLLLSDSGFYLCAWSPRDSYNEQFFGPGTRLTVL.